The 11 T cell receptor beta chains below all came from one sample that was sequenced in a study of blood T cell repertoires in COVID-19 (dated by TCRdb to about 2020). Library preparation was by the immunoSEQ multiplex PCR assay. TCRdb re-hosts the immuneACCESS table, in-frame sequences only. Its copies lack some clones; in the studies checked, an unresolved V gene accounts for under half of them, and the cause for the rest is not known. The sample contains some 140,000 clones, approximately 79% of them found a single time. The ten most abundant clones make up roughly 3.6% of the sample. The source material was peripheral blood. The receptors stem from a man in his sixties with acute or convalescent COVID-19.

This clone was seen once. The chain has TRBV28 and TRBJ2-6; D may be TRBD1 (5 bases). With 6 bases removed from V and 0 bases from J, the gap between germline ends came to 9 bases. Germline assignment: CDR1 MDHEN and CDR2 SYDVKM. The CDR3 extends over 15 amino acids. CDR3 residues: CASSTGSSGANVLTF. Written as DNA, the CDR3 is TGTGCCAGCAGCACAGGCAGCTCTGGGGCCAACGTCCTGACTTTC.

The rearrangement links TRBV19 to TRBJ1-4; tentatively, D is TRBD1 (5 bases). The CDR3 is 13 amino acids. V was shortened by 6 bases and J by 4 bases, with 9 bases between the two germline ends. Germline values: CDR1 LNHDA, CDR2 SQIVND (reference sequence). The CDR3 region is CASRDSLNEKLFF. CDR3 coding DNA: TGTGCCAGTAGAGACAGCCTTAATGAAAAACTGTTTTTT.

J is TRBJ1-6 and V is TRBV7-2, with D tentatively TRBD1 (5 bases). V lost 2 bases, J lost 7 bases, and 12 bases lay in between. The CDR3 consists of 15 residues. From germline, CDR1 is SGHTA and CDR2 FQGNSA. The CDR3 region has the DNA TGTGCCAGCAGCTTACAGGGAGGAGGGAATTCACCCCTCCACTTT. Its protein is CASSLQGGGNSPLHF.

Concerning this clone: Other DNA sequences in the sample encode the same CDR3. The chain has TRBV5-4 and TRBJ2-7; D remains ambiguous. Germline CDR1 SGHNT, CDR2 YYREEE (reference sequence). This CDR3 is 12 amino acids long. Deletions cut 0 bases from V and 4 bases from J, with 5 bases between. CDR3: CASSLDRYEQYF. The CDR3 nucleotides are TGTGCCAGCAGCTTGGACAGATACGAGCAGTACTTC.

The chain links TRBV7-2 to TRBJ1-5, with TRBD1 as a possible D gene (5 bases). CDR1 and CDR2 (germline): SGHTA, FQGNSA. The germline V and J ends were trimmed by 0 bases and 2 bases, with 11 bases remaining between them. This CDR3 region has 16 residues. The CDR3 DNA reads TGTGCCAGCAGCTTAGCGGGGGGGAGGGGCAATCAGCCCCAGCATTTT. This codes for CASSLAGGRGNQPQHF.

The chain links TRBV30 to TRBJ1-4; 9 bases are a match to TRBD1. Trimming cost V 8 bases and J 4 bases; bases outside gene matches: 2. This CDR3 contains 12 residues. CDR1 is GTSNPN, CDR2 SVGIG, per germline (reference sequence). The CDR3 DNA reads as TGTGCCCTGGGACAGGGTAATGAAAAACTGTTTTTT. Its protein product is CALGQGNEKLFF.

This chain joins TRBV4-2 and TRBJ2-2; 8 nucleotides match TRBD2. Losses at the gene ends were 1 base for V and 4 bases for J; bases not matched to a gene: 11. The length of the CDR3 is 18 residues. Germline CDR1 LGHNA, CDR2 YNFKEQ. The CDR3 protein is CASSQVGGLALGTGELFF. The CDR3 region has the DNA TGTGCCAGCAGCCAAGTGGGCGGACTAGCCCTTGGCACCGGGGAGCTGTTTTTT.

This clone was detected ten times or more. This chain connects TRBV7-3 to TRBJ2-7; the match to TRBD1 covers 7 bases. The junction had 1 base not matched to a gene; V was cut back by 1 base and J by 4 bases. The CDR3 covers 13 residues. The germline CDR1 and CDR2 sequences are SGHTA and FQGTGA. CDR3 sequence (DNA): TGTGCCAGCAGCTTAAACAGGGGTTACGAGCAGTACTTC. Amino acid sequence: CASSLNRGYEQYF.

J is TRBJ1-2 and V is TRBV7-2; 10 bases match TRBD1. V lost 1 base to trimming and J lost 7 bases; unmatched junction nucleotides: 3. The CDR3 loop spans 14 amino acids. Germline CDR1 reads SGHTA; CDR2 reads FQGNSA. CDR3 bases: TGTGCCAGCAGCTTAGGACAGGGGGCGCCTGGCTACACCTTC. Its translation is CASSLGQGAPGYTF.

The chain carries TRBV27 and TRBJ2-1; 12 nucleotides line up with TRBD2. Germline V gene lookup returns CDR1 MNHEY and CDR2 SMNVEV (reference sequence). The CDR3 is 15 amino acids. The V gene end was trimmed by 5 bases and the J gene end by 8 bases; junction bases not matched to a gene: 7. Here the CDR3 DNA reads TGTGCCAGCAGTCTTTCCGGACTAGCGGGATATGAGCAGTTCTTC. Its protein is CASSLSGLAGYEQFF.

This chain links TRBV7-9 with TRBJ2-5, with TRBD2 identical over 9 bases. Per germline, CDR1 SEHNR and CDR2 FQNEAQ (reference sequence). Unmatched junction bases numbered 7, after V lost 1 base and J lost 4 bases. The CDR3 has 16 residues. DNA for the CDR3: TGTGCCAGCAGCTTAGATCTAGCGGGGAGTGTAGAGACCCAGTACTTC. This encodes CASSLDLAGSVETQYF.